The subject of this entry is one TCR beta chain. Study processing details: Amplification of reference gene primers provided the estimated nucleated cell counts. Repertoires were generated with immunoSEQ multiplex PCR, while TCRdb's copy carries only in-frame clones and drops some. That table is the source of V, J and clone size, and D and trimming were worked out from the DNA. The data show hundreds of thousands of clones, with around 90% seen just once and less than 15% held by the top ten. This sample was included in a study of blood T cell repertoires in COVID-19. Study background: Sites in the United States, Italy and Spain provided acute and convalescent COVID-19 samples. Sample material is recorded as cDNA or gDNA derived from T cells, B-cell-depleted T cells, or PBMCs.

CDR1 MDHEN and CDR2 SYDVKM come from the germline V gene. The germline V and J ends were trimmed by 6 bases and 1 base, with 14 bases remaining between them. The CDR3 sequence is 15 residues long. V is TRBV28 and J is TRBJ2-3; TRBD2 is a possible D gene (6 bases). This receptor was obtained from a woman aged 18 to 35 who had recovered from COVID-19. Material: peripheral blood. This chain's CDR3 is CASSLWRAGTDTQYF. The CDR3 DNA sequence: TGTGCCAGCAGCCTATGGAGGGCCGGCACAGATACGCAGTATTTT.